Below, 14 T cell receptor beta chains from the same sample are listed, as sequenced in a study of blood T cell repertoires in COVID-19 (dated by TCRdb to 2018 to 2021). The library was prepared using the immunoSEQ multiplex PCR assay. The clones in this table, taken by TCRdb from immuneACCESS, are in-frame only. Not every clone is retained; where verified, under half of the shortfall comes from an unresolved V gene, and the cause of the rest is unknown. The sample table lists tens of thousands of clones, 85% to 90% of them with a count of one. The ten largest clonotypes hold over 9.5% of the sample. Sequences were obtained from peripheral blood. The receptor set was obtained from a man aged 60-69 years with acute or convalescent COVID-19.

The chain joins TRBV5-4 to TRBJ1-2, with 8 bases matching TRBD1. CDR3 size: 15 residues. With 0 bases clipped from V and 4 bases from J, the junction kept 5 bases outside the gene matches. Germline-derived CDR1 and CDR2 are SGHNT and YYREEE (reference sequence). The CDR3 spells CASSLGTGSFYGYTF. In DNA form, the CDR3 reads TGTGCCAGCAGCTTGGGGACAGGGAGTTTCTATGGCTACACCTTC.

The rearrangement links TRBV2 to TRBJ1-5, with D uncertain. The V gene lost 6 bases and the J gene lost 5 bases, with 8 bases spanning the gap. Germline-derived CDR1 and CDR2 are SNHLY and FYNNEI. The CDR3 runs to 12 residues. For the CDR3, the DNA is TGTGCCAGCAGAGCTCAGGATCAGCCCCAGCATTTT. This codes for CASRAQDQPQHF. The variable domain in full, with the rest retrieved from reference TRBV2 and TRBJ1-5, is EPEVTQTPSHQVTQMGQEVILRCVPISNHLYFYWYRQILGQKVEFLVSFYNNEISEKSEIFDDQFSVERPDGSNFTLKIRSTKLEDSAMYFCASRAQDQPQHFGDGTRLSIL.

The CDR3 nucleotides are TGCAGCGTTGAGTTAGCGGCCGCCGTCGCGGATACGCAGTATTTT. It is translated as CSVELAAAVADTQYF. The genes are TRBV29-1 and TRBJ2-3; possible D gene TRBD2, 6 bases. The germline gives CDR1 SQVTM, CDR2 ANQGSEA. This CDR3 has 15 amino acids. V was clipped by 3 bases and J by 6 bases, with 19 bases between them.

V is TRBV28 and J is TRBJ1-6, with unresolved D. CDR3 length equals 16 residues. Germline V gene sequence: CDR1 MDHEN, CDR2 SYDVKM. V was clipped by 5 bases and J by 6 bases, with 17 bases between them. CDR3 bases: TGTGCCAGCAGTCCCTCATCAGGTCTTTTTAATTCACCCCTCCACTTT. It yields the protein CASSPSSGLFNSPLHF. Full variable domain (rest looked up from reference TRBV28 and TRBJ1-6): DVKVTQSSRYLVKRTGEKVFLECVQDMDHENMFWYRQDPGLGLRLIYFSYDVKMKEKGDIPEGYSVSREKKERFSLILESASTNQTSMYLCASSPSSGLFNSPLHFGNGTRLTVT.

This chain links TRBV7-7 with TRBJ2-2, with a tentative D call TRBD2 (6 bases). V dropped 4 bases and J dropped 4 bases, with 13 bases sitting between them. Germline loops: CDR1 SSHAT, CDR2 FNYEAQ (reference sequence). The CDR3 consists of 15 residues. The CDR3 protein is CASSYLPGATGELFF. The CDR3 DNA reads TGTGCCAGCAGCTACCTTCCGGGAGCCACCGGGGAGCTGTTTTTT.

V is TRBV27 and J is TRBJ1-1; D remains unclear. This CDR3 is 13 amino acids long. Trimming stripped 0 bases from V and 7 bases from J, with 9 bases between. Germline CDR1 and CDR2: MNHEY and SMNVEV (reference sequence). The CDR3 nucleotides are TGTGCCAGCAGTTTATCCCCACACAGTGAAGCTTTCTTT. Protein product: CASSLSPHSEAFF.

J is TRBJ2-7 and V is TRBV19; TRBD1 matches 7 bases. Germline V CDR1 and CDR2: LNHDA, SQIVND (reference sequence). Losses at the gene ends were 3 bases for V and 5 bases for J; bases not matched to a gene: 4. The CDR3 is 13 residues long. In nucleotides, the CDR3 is TGTGCCAGTAGTATTCAACAGGGGAACGAGCAGTACTTC. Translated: CASSIQQGNEQYF.

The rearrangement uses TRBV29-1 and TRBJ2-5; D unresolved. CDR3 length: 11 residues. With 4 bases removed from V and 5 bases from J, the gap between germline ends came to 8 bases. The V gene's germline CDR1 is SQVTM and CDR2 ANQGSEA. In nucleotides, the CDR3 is TGCAGCGTTGTAGCCCCCGAGACCCAGTACTTC. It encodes CSVVAPETQYF.

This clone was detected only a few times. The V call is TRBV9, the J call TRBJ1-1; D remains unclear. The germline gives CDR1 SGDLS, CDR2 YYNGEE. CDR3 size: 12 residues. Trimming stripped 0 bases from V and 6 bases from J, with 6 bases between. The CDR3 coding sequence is TGTGCCAGCAGCGTAGTTATGTCTGAAGCTTTCTTT. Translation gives CASSVVMSEAFF.

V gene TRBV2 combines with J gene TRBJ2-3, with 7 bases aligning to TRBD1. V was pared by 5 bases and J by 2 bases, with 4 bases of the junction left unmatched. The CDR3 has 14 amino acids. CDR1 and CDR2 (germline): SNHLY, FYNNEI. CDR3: CASSRGQITDTQYF. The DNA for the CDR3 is TGTGCCAGCAGTCGGGGACAGATCACAGATACGCAGTATTTT.

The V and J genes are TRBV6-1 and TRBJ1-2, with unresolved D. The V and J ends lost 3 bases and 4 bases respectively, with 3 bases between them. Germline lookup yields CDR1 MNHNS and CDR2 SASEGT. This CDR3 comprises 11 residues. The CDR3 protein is CASSDLYGYTF. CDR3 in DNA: TGTGCCAGCAGTGACCTCTATGGCTACACCTTC.

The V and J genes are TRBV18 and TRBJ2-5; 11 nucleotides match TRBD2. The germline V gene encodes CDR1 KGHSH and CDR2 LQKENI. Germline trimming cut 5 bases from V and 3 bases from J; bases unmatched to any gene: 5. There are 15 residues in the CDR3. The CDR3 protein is CASSLSLAGEETQYF. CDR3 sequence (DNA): TGTGCCAGCTCATTATCACTAGCGGGGGAAGAGACCCAGTACTTC. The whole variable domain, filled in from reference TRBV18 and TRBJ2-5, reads NAGVMQNPRHLVRRRGQEARLRCSPMKGHSHVYWYRQLPEEGLKFMVYLQKENIIDESGMPKERFSAEFPKEGPSILRIQQVVRGDSAAYFCASSLSLAGEETQYFGPGTRLLVL.

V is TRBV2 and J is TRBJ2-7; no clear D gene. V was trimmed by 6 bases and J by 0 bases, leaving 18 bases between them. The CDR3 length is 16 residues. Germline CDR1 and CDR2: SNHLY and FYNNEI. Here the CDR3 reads CASRGPGQTYSYEQYF. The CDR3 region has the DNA TGTGCCAGCAGGGGCCCTGGGCAGACCTACTCCTACGAGCAGTACTTC.

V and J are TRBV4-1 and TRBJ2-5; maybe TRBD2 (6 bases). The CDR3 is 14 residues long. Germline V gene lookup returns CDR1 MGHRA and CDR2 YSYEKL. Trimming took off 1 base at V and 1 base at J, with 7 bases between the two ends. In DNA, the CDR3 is TGCGCCAGCAGCCAAGTCGGGGGCCAAGAGACCCAGTACTTC. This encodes CASSQVGGQETQYF.